A single sample gave rise to the 13 T cell receptor beta chains below, sequenced in a study of cytomegalovirus exposure and HLA in healthy donors. PCR involved 60 Vbeta and 13 Jbeta primers. Produced via immunoSEQ multiplex PCR; TCRdb's table is partial and in-frame only. The sample records 150,000 to 200,000 clones, about 10% being singletons. The sequenced sample consisted of PBMCs. The receptor set was obtained from a woman aged 25-40 years in good health and CMV-seropositive.

This clone was observed a few times. The chain couples TRBV2 to TRBJ1-1; 8 positions agree with TRBD1. Trimming cost V 4 bases and J 0 bases; bases outside gene matches: 4. From germline, CDR1 is SNHLY and CDR2 FYNNEI. There are 15 residues in the CDR3. The CDR3 coding sequence is TGTGCCAGCAGTGCTCAGGGGGCGGTGAACACTGAAGCTTTCTTT. It translates to CASSAQGAVNTEAFF.

The sample holds a few counts of this clone. The rearrangement uses TRBV7-8 and TRBJ2-3; a weak D match, TRBD1 (6 bases). The germline CDR1 and CDR2 sequences are SGHVS and FQNEAQ. The CDR3 length is 15 residues. The V end lost 3 bases, the J end lost 0 bases, and 10 bases lay between the germline ends. Here the CDR3 reads CASSFGTRSTDTQYF. CDR3 nucleotide sequence: TGTGCCAGCAGCTTCGGGACAAGGAGCACAGATACGCAGTATTTT.

To note about this clone: Germline and junction disagree at one end, which may indicate a read error. The chain recombines TRBV6-5 with TRBJ2-1; 9 positions match TRBD1. Germline V gene lookup returns CDR1 MNHEY and CDR2 SVGAGI. This CDR3 comprises 16 residues. The CDR3 nucleotides are TGTGCCAGCAGTTACGATGTGGGACAGGGTTACAATGAGCAGCTCTTC. Amino acids: CASSYDVGQGYNEQLF.

This clone has only a few counts. The chain joins TRBV5-4 to TRBJ1-6, with D perhaps matching TRBD1 (6 bases). Germline V gene lookup returns CDR1 SGHNT and CDR2 YYREEE (reference sequence). V was cut by 5 bases and J by 3 bases, with 18 bases left in between. The CDR3 is 17 residues long. This CDR3 reads CASSPSTGFNYNSPLHF. The DNA of the CDR3 is TGTGCCAGCAGTCCCTCCACAGGGTTCAACTATAATTCACCCCTCCACTTT.

This clone appeared a few times. This chain uses TRBV18 with TRBJ1-2, with D maybe TRBD1 (5 bases). The germline V gene encodes CDR1 KGHSH and CDR2 LQKENI. This CDR3 contains 13 residues. V lost 6 bases to trimming and J lost 6 bases, with 14 bases between them. The CDR3 DNA reads TGTGCCAGCTCCCCGGGGGAGTACAATGGCTACACCTTC. Protein sequence: CASSPGEYNGYTF.

This clone has only a few counts. V gene TRBV7-2 combines with J gene TRBJ2-7, with TRBD1 matching over 8 bases. Trimming at V came to 8 bases and at J to 3 bases, leaving 9 bases not matched to a gene. CDR1 is SGHTA and CDR2 is FQGNSA in the germline V gene. The CDR3 consists of 14 residues. CDR3 DNA sequence: TGTGCCAGCGTACAAACAGGGGGACACTACGAGCAGTACTTC. It codes for CASVQTGGHYEQYF.

This clone was counted a few times. V gene TRBV9 combines with J gene TRBJ2-3; D is undetermined. Trimming took 4 bases from V and 0 from J, leaving 12 bases between them. Germline V CDR1 and CDR2: SGDLS, YYNGEE. The CDR3 length is 15 residues. CDR3 residues: CASSSVLLSTDTQYF. The CDR3 DNA reads as TGTGCCAGCAGCTCTGTCCTCCTCAGCACAGATACGCAGTATTTT.

The rearrangement uses TRBV7-3 and TRBJ2-1; D is unclear. This CDR3 is 14 amino acids long. The V gene's germline CDR1 is SGHTA and CDR2 FQGTGA. V lost 1 base and J lost 6, with 10 bases in between. CDR3 region: CASSLMGLLNEQFF. The CDR3 region has the DNA TGTGCCAGCAGCTTAATGGGCTTACTCAATGAGCAGTTCTTC.

The rearrangement joins TRBV7-9 to TRBJ2-1; D remains unclear. The CDR3 covers 16 residues. V was trimmed by 5 bases and J by 1 base, leaving 15 bases between them. Per the germline V gene, CDR1 is SEHNR and CDR2 is FQNEAQ (reference sequence). The CDR3 region has the DNA TGTGCCAGCAGCCTAGGGCCCACGATATCCTACAATGAGCAGTTCTTC. Amino acids: CASSLGPTISYNEQFF.

There are a few counts of this clone. This sequence joins TRBV5-4 and TRBJ2-5; 8 bases fit TRBD2. V shed 2 bases, J shed 1 base, and the junction held 1 base outside the gene matches. Germline assignment: CDR1 SGHNT and CDR2 YYREEE (reference sequence). This CDR3 has 14 residues. CDR3 bases: TGTGCCAGCAGCTTTGGACTAGCCCAAGAGACCCAGTACTTC. Residues: CASSFGLAQETQYF.

The chain uses TRBV19 and TRBJ1-4, with D perhaps TRBD1 (5 bases). Per germline, CDR1 LNHDA and CDR2 SQIVND (reference sequence). The CDR3 totals 15 residues. V was cut by 5 bases and J by 5 bases, with 15 bases left in between. The CDR3 is CASSSPREGNEKLFF. DNA for the CDR3: TGTGCCAGTAGTTCCCCAAGGGAGGGGAATGAAAAACTGTTTTTT.

This chain connects TRBV7-9 to TRBJ1-6; TRBD1 agrees at 8 bases. Per germline, CDR1 SEHNR and CDR2 FQNEAQ (reference sequence). V trimming: 6 bases; J trimming: 7 bases; junction bases outside the gene matches: 5. This CDR3 is built from 14 residues. The CDR3 protein is CASSKTGGNSPLHF. In nucleotides, the CDR3 is TGTGCCAGCAGTAAAACAGGGGGGAATTCACCCCTCCACTTT.

V gene TRBV6-1 combines with J gene TRBJ1-2; D is ambiguous. This CDR3 is built from 11 residues. Trimming shortened V by 6 bases and J by 1 base, and 3 bases separated the two germline ends. CDR1 is MNHNS and CDR2 is SASEGT in the germline V gene. The CDR3 coding sequence is TGTGCCAGCAGCTTTAACTATGGCTACACCTTC. Translation: CASSFNYGYTF.